The rows below give T cell receptor beta chains drawn from one sample of a study of blood T cells in healthy people across ages. TCRdb re-analysed the 5' RACE reads in MiXCR, keeping a single row per CDR3 protein. The table shows approximately 1,000,000 distinct CDR3 sequences, with over 35% occurring only once. Sequencing input: blood. These receptor sequences come from a woman in her sixties or seventies in good health. Both conserved end residues are part of each CDR3. D genes are given only for firm matches. Clone size is not always given. Where it is, it says once, few, many or a class for expanded clones.

TRBJ2-5 | NA | few | TRBV20-1 | CSTHAGGTLETQYF | TGCAGCACCCATGCTGGCGGGACTTTGGAGACCCAGTACTTC
TRBJ2-7 | TRBD2 | few | TRBV20-1 | CSAKSLAGGPREQYF | TGCAGTGCTAAATCCCTAGCGGGAGGGCCACGCGAGCAGTACTTC
TRBJ2-1 | TRBD2 | NA | TRBV2 | CASKAGVDEQFF | TGTGCCAGCAAAGCGGGGGTCGATGAGCAGTTCTTC
TRBJ2-5 | NA | few | TRBV20-1 | CSATQLLREQYF | TGCAGTGCTACTCAACTGCTGAGGGAGCAGTACTTC
TRBJ2-1 | TRBD2 | NA | TRBV13 | CASSSRLGLAGQSSYNEQFF | TGTGCCAGCAGCTCCAGGCTGGGACTAGCGGGGCAATCCTCCTACAATGAGCAGTTCTTC
TRBJ2-3 | NA | few | TRBV29-1 | CSVRFPSRTDTQYF | TGCAGCGTGAGGTTCCCTTCCCGCACAGATACGCAGTATTTT
TRBJ2-5 | NA | NA | TRBV27 | CASNTPGVSETQYF | TGTGCCAGCAACACACCGGGAGTGTCGGAGACCCAGTACTTC
TRBJ2-7 | TRBD2 | NA | TRBV10-3 | CAISDLAGGPQYF | TGTGCCATCAGCGATCTAGCGGGAGGGCCGCAGTACTTC
TRBJ2-5 | NA | NA | TRBV29-1 | CSVDTSQTQYF | TGCAGCGTTGACACTAGTCAGACCCAGTACTTC
TRBJ2-7 | NA | NA | TRBV28 | CASSRPVIRSYEQYF | TGTGCCAGCAGTCGCCCAGTTATTCGGTCCTACGAGCAGTACTTC
TRBJ1-1 | NA | NA | TRBV18 | CASSPKGGDTEAFF | TGTGCCAGCTCACCTAAGGGGGGAGACACTGAAGCTTTCTTT
TRBJ2-3 | NA | NA | TRBV7-9 | CASSLARTVTDTQYF | TGTGCCAGCAGCCTAGCACGGACGGTCACAGATACGCAGTATTTT
TRBJ1-5 | TRBD1 | NA | TRBV4-1 | CASSQAGQGAGYQPQHF | TGCGCCAGCAGCCAGGCCGGACAGGGGGCCGGATATCAGCCCCAGCATTTT
TRBJ2-5 | NA | many | TRBV11-1 | CASSVGVQETQYF | TGTGCCAGCAGCGTCGGAGTCCAAGAGACCCAGTACTTC
TRBJ2-7 | TRBD2 | NA | TRBV4-1 | CASSQTGTSHEQYF | TGCGCCAGCAGCCAAACCGGGACTAGTCACGAGCAGTACTTC
TRBJ2-7 | TRBD1 | NA | TRBV20-1 | CSAPATGGSSGSYEQYF | TGCAGTGCTCCAGCTACAGGGGGCTCTAGTGGAAGCTACGAGCAGTACTTC
TRBJ2-7 | TRBD2 | NA | TRBV3-1 | CASSPETSGSSYEQYF | TGTGCCAGCAGCCCCGAGACTAGCGGGAGCTCCTACGAGCAGTACTTC
TRBJ2-7 | TRBD2 | NA | TRBV9 | CASSVGLAGDTYEQYF | TGTGCCAGCAGCGTAGGACTAGCGGGAGACACCTACGAGCAGTACTTC
TRBJ2-5 | NA | few | TRBV27 | CASSLRARDAETQYF | TGTGCCAGCAGTTTAAGGGCCCGGGATGCAGAGACCCAGTACTTC
TRBJ1-6 | TRBD1 | NA | TRBV7-9 | CASTSDRTGDSPLHF | TGTGCCAGCACCTCAGACCGGACAGGCGATTCACCCCTCCACTTT
TRBJ2-1 | TRBD2 | few | TRBV14 | CASSQELLAGESYNEQFF | TGTGCCAGCAGCCAAGAGCTCCTAGCGGGAGAATCTTACAATGAGCAGTTCTTC
TRBJ2-7 | NA | NA | TRBV29-1 | CSVERDSWDSYNEQYF | TGCAGCGTTGAAAGGGACAGTTGGGACTCCTACAATGAGCAGTACTTC
TRBJ1-5 | NA | few | TRBV20-1 | CSAKGPGEFGNQPQHF | TGCAGTGCTAAGGGGCCAGGGGAGTTCGGCAATCAGCCCCAGCATTTT